These 9 T cell receptor beta chains share one sample of origin, sequenced in a study of blood T cells in healthy people across ages. With a J-beta primer mix and a sample-barcoded 5' primer, a second PCR ran about 7 to 12 cycles. TCRdb redid the calling of the 5' RACE reads with MiXCR, one entry per CDR3 protein. Of 540,000 or so distinct CDR3 sequences in the sample, 40% to 55% were seen once. The sequenced sample consisted of blood. The receptors here all came from a man older than 75 in good health.

The chain employs TRBV29-1 and TRBJ2-5; a weak D match, TRBD2 (6 bases). The CDR3 has 13 residues. Germline-derived CDR1 and CDR2 are SQVTM and ANQGSEA. V dropped 5 bases and J dropped 0 bases, with 10 bases sitting between them. CDR3: CSVLGGNQETQYF. The CDR3 DNA follows: TGCAGCGTTCTGGGCGGGAACCAAGAGACCCAGTACTTC.

The CDR3: CSSRDRGHNEQFF. The CDR3 nucleotides read TGCAGTTCCCGGGACAGGGGCCACAATGAGCAGTTCTTC. The chain has TRBV20-1 and TRBJ2-1; 10 bases map to TRBD1. V lost 8 bases and J lost 5; bases outside the gene matches: 6. Looked up from germline, CDR1 is DFQATT and CDR2 is SNEGSKA (reference sequence). The CDR3 spans 13 residues.

The chain joins TRBV2 to TRBJ2-5; D unresolved. The CDR3 is made up of 12 amino acids. Between the trimmed V and J ends, which lost 7 bases and 2 bases, there was a span of 8 bases. CDR1 and CDR2 (germline): SNHLY, FYNNEI. The CDR3 region is CASKDIQETQYF. CDR3 nucleotide sequence: TGTGCCAGCAAGGATATACAAGAGACCCAGTACTTC.

A few counts support this clonotype. The chain combines TRBV29-1 with TRBJ1-2, with D perhaps TRBD1 (5 bases). The CDR3 contains 12 residues. CDR1 is SQVTM, CDR2 ANQGSEA, per germline. Trimming removed 6 bases at V and 6 bases at J, with 14 bases between. The CDR3 nucleotides are TGCAGCGTGGCCGCACAGGCGGATGGCTACACCTTC. It specifies CSVAAQADGYTF. The whole variable domain, filled in from reference TRBV29-1 and TRBJ1-2, reads SAVISQKPSRDICQRGTSLTIQCQVDSQVTMMFWYRQQPGQSLTLIATANQGSEATYESGFVIDKFPISRPNLTFSTLTVSNMSPEDSSIYLCSVAAQADGYTFGSGTRLTVV.

V gene TRBV10-3 combines with J gene TRBJ2-5; D is uncertain. Trimming removed 3 bases from V and 5 bases from J, with 10 bases in between. CDR1 and CDR2 (germline): ENHRY, SYGVKD. This CDR3 has 13 amino acids. The CDR3 loop reads CAISDIGPETQYF. The CDR3 DNA follows: TGTGCCATCAGTGATATAGGGCCGGAGACCCAGTACTTC.

The CDR3 protein is CASSRSGTTQETQYF. The CDR3 DNA sequence: TGTGCCAGTAGTAGGTCCGGGACTACCCAAGAGACCCAGTACTTC. The chain has TRBV19 and TRBJ2-5; 7 bases align to TRBD2. Germline-derived CDR1 and CDR2 are LNHDA and SQIVND (reference sequence). The V gene end was trimmed by 4 bases and the J gene end by 1 base; junction bases not matched to a gene: 6. The CDR3 runs 15 residues.

Details on this clonotype: A much larger clone differs by one base, so this may be a read error. J is TRBJ2-3 and V is TRBV15, with D perhaps TRBD2 (6 bases). This CDR3 spans 14 amino acids. Germline V CDR1 and CDR2: LNHNV, YYDKDF (reference sequence). This chain's CDR3 is CATSSGRSADMQYF. CDR3 bases: TGTGCCACCAGCAGCGGGAGAAGCGCAGATATGCAGTATTTT. Variable domain in full (rest from reference TRBV15 and TRBJ2-3): DAMVIQNPRYQVTQFGKPVTLSCSQTLNHNVMYWYQQKSSQAPKLLFHYYDKDFNNEADTPDNFQSRRPNTSFCFLDIRSPGLGDTAMYLCATSSGRSADMQYFGPGTRLTVL.

This clonotype was seen a handful of times. The chain joins TRBV20-1 to TRBJ2-7; no firm D call. V was trimmed by 1 base and J by 3 bases, leaving 16 bases between them. This CDR3 has 15 amino acids. CDR1 and CDR2 (germline): DFQATT, SNEGSKA (reference sequence). CDR3 residues: CSARALARNDYEQYF. The CDR3 DNA sequence: TGCAGTGCTAGAGCCTTGGCCAGGAACGACTACGAGCAGTACTTC.

This clonotype was observed a handful of times. V and J are TRBV20-1 and TRBJ2-3; 15 bases match TRBD2. Per germline, CDR1 DFQATT and CDR2 SNEGSKA (reference sequence). The length of the CDR3 is 14 residues. V lost 3 bases to trimming and J lost 9 bases; unmatched junction nucleotides: 4. The CDR3 DNA follows: TGCAGTGCTAGGGGACTAGCGGGAGGCGGCACGCAGTATTTT. This translates into CSARGLAGGGTQYF.